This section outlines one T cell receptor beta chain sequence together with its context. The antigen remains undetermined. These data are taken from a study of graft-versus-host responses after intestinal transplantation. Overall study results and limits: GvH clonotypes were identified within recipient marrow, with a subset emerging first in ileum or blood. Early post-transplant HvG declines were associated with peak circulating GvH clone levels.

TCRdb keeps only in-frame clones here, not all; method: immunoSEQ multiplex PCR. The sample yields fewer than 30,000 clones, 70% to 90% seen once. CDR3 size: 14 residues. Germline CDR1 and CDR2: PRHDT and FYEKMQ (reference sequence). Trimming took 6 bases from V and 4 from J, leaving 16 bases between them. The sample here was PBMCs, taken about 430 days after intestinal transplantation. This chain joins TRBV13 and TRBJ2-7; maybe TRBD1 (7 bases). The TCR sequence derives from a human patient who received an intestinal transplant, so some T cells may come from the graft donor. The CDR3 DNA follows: TGTGCCAGCAGGCGACAGGGAGGAGGGTACGAGCAGTACTTC. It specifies CASRRQGGGYEQYF. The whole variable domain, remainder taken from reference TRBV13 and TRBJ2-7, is AAGVIQSPRHLIKEKRETATLKCYPIPRHDTVYWYQQGPGQDPQFLISFYEKMQSDKGSIPDRFSAQQFSDYHSELNMSSLELGDSALYFCASRRQGGGYEQYFGPGTRLTVT.